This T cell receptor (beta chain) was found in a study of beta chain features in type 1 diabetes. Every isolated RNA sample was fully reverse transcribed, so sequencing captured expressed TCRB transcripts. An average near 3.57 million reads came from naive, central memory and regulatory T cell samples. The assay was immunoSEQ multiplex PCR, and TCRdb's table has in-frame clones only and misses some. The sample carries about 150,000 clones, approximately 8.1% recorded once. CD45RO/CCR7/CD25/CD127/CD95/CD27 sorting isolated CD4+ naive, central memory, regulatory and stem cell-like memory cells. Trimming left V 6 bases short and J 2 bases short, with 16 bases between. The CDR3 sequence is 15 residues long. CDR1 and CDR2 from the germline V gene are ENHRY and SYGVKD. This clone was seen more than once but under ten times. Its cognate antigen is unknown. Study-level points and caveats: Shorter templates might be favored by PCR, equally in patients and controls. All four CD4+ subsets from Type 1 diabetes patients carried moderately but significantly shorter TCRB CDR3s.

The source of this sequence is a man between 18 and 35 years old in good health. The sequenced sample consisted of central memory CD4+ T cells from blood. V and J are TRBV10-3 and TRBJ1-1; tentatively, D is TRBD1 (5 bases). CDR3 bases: TGTGCCATCAGGGAGGCCAGGGAAGGAAACACTGAAGCTTTCTTT. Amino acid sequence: CAIREAREGNTEAFF.